This T cell receptor beta chain is drawn from a study of Ad26.COV2.S vaccination and SARS-CoV-2 variants. General study points: Vaccine recipients surpassed placebo recipients in spike-specific TCR breadth. Measurements of TCR breadth and depth may have given underestimates of the total T cell responses.

Treatment described: about 20 received Ad26.COV2.S at low or high dose, single or two shots; five or six received placebo; per-sample allocation not given. Sample collection was performed on day 63 after the first vaccine or placebo injection. Here immunoSEQ multiplex PCR was the method, and the copy in TCRdb shows in-frame clones only, minus some. This sample has fewer than 500,000 clones, with nearly 90% found just once. From germline, CDR1 is SEHNR and CDR2 FQNEAQ (reference sequence). The CDR3 covers 14 residues. About this clone: The antigen is unknown. Its ends do not fully match the called genes, so a read error is possible.

This chain uses TRBV7-9 with TRBJ2-3; the match to TRBD1 covers 8 bases. The TCR was taken from a person aged 18-65 years who received the Ad26.COV2.S COVID-19 vaccine or a placebo. The specimen comprised peripheral blood, sampled in a trial of Ad26.COV2.S vaccine versus placebo. The DNA for the CDR3 is TGTGCCAGCAGCATAGCGACAGGGGCAGATACGCAGTATTTT. Protein product: CASSIATGADTQYF.